Shown below are 21 T cell receptor beta chains from a single sample sequenced in a study of blood T cells in healthy people across ages. A second PCR, run for roughly 7 to 11 cycles, used a sample-barcoded 5' primer plus a J-beta primer mix. TCRdb reprocessed the 5' RACE reads with MiXCR, giving one entry per CDR3 protein. The data show roughly 1.9 million distinct CDR3 sequences, approximately 40% seen once. Sequences were obtained from blood. The receptors shown here come from a human donor in good health.

This clonotype was seen a few times. The rearrangement links TRBV11-2 to TRBJ2-7; D remains unclear. V lost 8 bases, J lost 4 bases, and 18 bases lay in between. CDR3 length equals 14 residues. The germline V gene encodes CDR1 SGHAT and CDR2 FQNNGV. The CDR3, as DNA: TGTGCCAGCCGACAACACCCCGAGTTTTACGAGCAGTACTTC. It is translated as CASRQHPEFYEQYF.

The chain is built from TRBV29-1 and TRBJ1-2; D might be TRBD1 (6 bases). The germline V and J ends were trimmed by 6 bases and 5 bases, with 19 bases remaining between them. This CDR3 has 14 amino acids. Germline lookup yields CDR1 SQVTM and CDR2 ANQGSEA. CDR3 DNA sequence: TGCAGCGTGGCCTTGACGGGGGCGAATTATGGCTACACCTTC. Translating gives CSVALTGANYGYTF.

This clonotype was observed a few times. This chain connects TRBV29-1 to TRBJ1-4; a possible D gene is TRBD1 (5 bases). V lost 6 bases, J lost 2 bases, and 13 bases lay in between. Germline CDR1 and CDR2: SQVTM and ANQGSEA. The CDR3 spans 14 residues. The CDR3 is CSVGGAVTNEKLFF. CDR3 nucleotides: TGCAGCGTAGGCGGGGCGGTCACTAATGAAAAACTGTTTTTT.

The chain combines TRBV6-2 or TRBV6-3 with TRBJ2-5; D is undetermined. The closer fit of TRBJ2-1 to the DNA end suggests the J call may be wrong. The CDR3 consists of 16 residues. Germline V CDR1 and CDR2: MNHEY, SVGEGT. The CDR3 bases are TGTGCCAGCAACCAACTGGAACACATAGACCAAGAGACCCAGTTCTTC. Amino acid sequence: CASNQLEHIDQETQFF.

The rearrangement links TRBV7-3 to TRBJ2-5; 12 bases agree with TRBD2. Germline V gene sequence: CDR1 SGHTA, CDR2 FQGTGA. The CDR3 totals 18 residues. V trimming: 5 bases; J trimming: 4 bases; junction bases outside the gene matches: 14. The CDR3: CASSIGTSGHLGGETQYF. CDR3 coding DNA: TGTGCCAGCAGCATCGGGACTAGCGGGCACCTAGGTGGAGAGACCCAGTACTTC.

The chain links TRBV7-9 to TRBJ2-5; 9 nucleotides agree with TRBD1. Matching the DNA end better, TRBJ2-7 makes the J call doubtful. CDR3 length equals 15 residues. Germline V gene sequence: CDR1 SEHNR, CDR2 FQNEAQ (reference sequence). CDR3 loop: CASSLIQGAPYEQYF. In DNA form, the CDR3 reads TGTGCCAGCAGCTTAATACAGGGGGCCCCCTACGAGCAGTACTTC.

V and J are TRBV20-1 and TRBJ2-1; TRBD2 aligns across 12 bases. There are 16 residues in the CDR3. Unmatched junction bases numbered 5, after V lost 5 bases and J lost 0 bases. Germline-derived CDR1 and CDR2 are DFQATT and SNEGSKA (reference sequence). The CDR3 protein is CSAWTSGANSYNEQFF. The CDR3 DNA follows: TGCAGTGCTTGGACTAGCGGGGCCAACTCCTACAATGAGCAGTTCTTC.

The sample holds a few counts of this clonotype. The chain couples TRBV29-1 to TRBJ1-1, with TRBD1 as a possible D gene (6 bases). Germline CDR1 and CDR2: SQVTM and ANQGSEA. The CDR3 sequence is 14 residues long. V lost 2 bases, J lost 4 bases, and 14 bases lay in between. In DNA, the CDR3 is TGCAGCGTTGAAAGTTCAGGGGCCCGCACTGAAGCTTTCTTT. This translates into CSVESSGARTEAFF.

This clonotype was recorded a few times. The chain couples TRBV27 to TRBJ2-1, with 8 bases that match TRBD2. The CDR3 is 16 residues long. After removal of 1 base from V and 2 bases from J, the junction contained 4 bases not matched to a gene. CDR1 and CDR2 (germline): MNHEY, SMNVEV (reference sequence). CDR3 residues: CASSLYAGGAYNEQFF. As DNA, the CDR3 is TGTGCCAGCAGTTTATATGCGGGGGGTGCCTACAATGAGCAGTTCTTC.

The chain joins TRBV30 to TRBJ2-7, with D uncertain. V was clipped by 2 bases and J by 0 bases, with 8 bases between them. Looked up from germline, CDR1 is GTSNPN and CDR2 is SVGIG (reference sequence). This CDR3 region has 13 residues. CDR3 bases: TGTGCCTGGAGTTGGTCTCCCTCCTACGAGCAGTACTTC. Translating gives CAWSWSPSYEQYF.

V usage is TRBV29-1 and J usage is TRBJ1-4, with D possibly TRBD1 on 6 matching bases. The V end lost 0 bases, the J end lost 7 bases, and 9 bases lay between the germline ends. The germline V gene has CDR1 SQVTM and CDR2 ANQGSEA. The CDR3 is 13 residues long. The CDR3 DNA follows: TGCAGCGTTGAAGAGGCAGGGGTTGAAAAACTGTTTTTT. Translation gives CSVEEAGVEKLFF. Together with reference TRBV29-1 and TRBJ1-4, the CDR3 gives the full variable domain: SAVISQKPSRDICQRGTSLTIQCQVDSQVTMMFWYRQQPGQSLTLIATANQGSEATYESGFVIDKFPISRPNLTFSTLTVSNMSPEDSSIYLCSVEEAGVEKLFFGSGTQLSVL.

The rearrangement uses TRBV10-2 and TRBJ2-4, with 9 bases matching TRBD1. The better agreement between TRBJ2-7 and the DNA end casts doubt on the J call. The CDR3 sequence is 17 residues long. The germline gives CDR1 WSHSY, CDR2 SAAADI. The CDR3 reads CASGEESGQGPPYEQYF. The CDR3 DNA reads as TGCGCTAGCGGTGAAGAATCCGGACAGGGGCCCCCCTACGAGCAGTACTTC.

This clonotype was seen many times. The rearrangement joins TRBV7-2 to TRBJ2-7; tentatively, D is TRBD2 (6 bases). V was shortened by 0 bases and J by 4 bases, with 10 bases between the two germline ends. CDR3 size: 14 residues. Germline values: CDR1 SGHTA, CDR2 FQGNSA. This CDR3 is CASSLARGTYEQYF. The CDR3 DNA follows: TGTGCCAGCAGCTTAGCGCGCGGGACTTACGAGCAGTACTTC.

The gene calls are TRBV29-1 and TRBJ2-2; D not resolved. V was pared by 4 bases and J by 4 bases, with 10 bases between. The CDR3 loop spans 13 amino acids. CDR1 and CDR2 (germline): SQVTM, ANQGSEA. The CDR3 sequence is CSVGTSGTGELFF. In DNA, the CDR3 is TGCAGCGTTGGGACCTCCGGCACCGGGGAGCTGTTTTTT.

This rearrangement joins TRBV10-3 to TRBJ2-5; D unresolved. CDR1 and CDR2 (germline): ENHRY, SYGVKD. Between the trimmed V and J ends, which lost 4 bases and 2 bases, there was a span of 8 bases. The CDR3 has 13 residues. Written as DNA, the CDR3 is TGTGCCATCAGTGGACGGGTTCAAGAGACCCAGTACTTC. Translated: CAISGRVQETQYF.

Of note for this clonotype: The junction differs from germline at one of its ends, possibly a read error. The chain recombines TRBV11-2 with TRBJ2-3; 9 nucleotides agree with TRBD2. The CDR3 is 16 amino acids. The germline CDR1 and CDR2 sequences are SGHAT and FQNNGV. CDR3 sequence reads: CAGSSVAGASTDTQYF. In DNA form, the CDR3 reads TGTGCCGGCAGCTCGGTAGCGGGGGCCTCCACAGATACGCAGTATTTT.

The chain joins TRBV20-1 to TRBJ2-7; 13 nucleotides align to TRBD2. V was pared by 6 bases and J by 3 bases, with 11 bases of the junction left unmatched. CDR1 is DFQATT and CDR2 is SNEGSKA in the germline V gene (reference sequence). This CDR3 spans 16 amino acids. The DNA for the CDR3 is TGCAGTGCACGTAACTCCGGGACTAGCGGGGACTACGAGCAGTACTTC. Protein: CSARNSGTSGDYEQYF.

The rearrangement uses TRBV30 and TRBJ1-6, with D possibly TRBD1 on 6 matching bases. The CDR3 contains 16 residues. Germline lookup yields CDR1 GTSNPN and CDR2 SVGIG (reference sequence). Trimming took 4 bases from V and 7 from J, leaving 20 bases between them. CDR3: CAWILGGPSRNSPLHF. CDR3 sequence (DNA): TGTGCCTGGATCCTCGGGGGCCCCTCGCGGAATTCACCCCTCCACTTT.

This clonotype occurred many times. At one end the junction does not follow the germline gene, possibly because of a read error. CDR3 DNA sequence: TGTGCCAGCAGCTTATTGGATCAGCCCCAGCATTTT. Its protein product is CASSLLDQPQHF. The chain is built from TRBV28 and TRBJ1-5; no clear D. This CDR3 has 12 amino acids. Germline V lookup: CDR1 MDHEN, CDR2 SYDVKM.

The chain carries TRBV20-1 and TRBJ2-3; 13 bases fit TRBD2. This CDR3 has 15 residues. CDR1 and CDR2 from the germline V gene are DFQATT and SNEGSKA (reference sequence). With 3 bases clipped from V and 3 bases from J, the junction kept 3 bases outside the gene matches. The CDR3 coding sequence is TGCAGTGCTAGTGGGACTAGCGGGGATACAGATACGCAGTATTTT. The encoded protein is CSASGTSGDTDTQYF.

This chain connects TRBV7-9 to TRBJ2-3; unclear D gene. Per the germline V gene, CDR1 is SEHNR and CDR2 is FQNEAQ (reference sequence). Trimming removed 1 base at V and 1 base at J, with 12 bases between. This CDR3 has 16 amino acids. This CDR3 is CASSLVGTRGTDTQYF. The CDR3 DNA is TGTGCCAGCAGCTTAGTGGGAACAAGGGGCACAGATACGCAGTATTTT. Based on the CDR3 plus reference TRBV7-9 and TRBJ2-3, the full variable domain is DTGVSQNPRHKITKRGQNVTFRCDPISEHNRLYWYRQTLGQGPEFLTYFQNEAQLEKSRLLSDRFSAERPKGSFSTLEIQRTEQGDSAMYLCASSLVGTRGTDTQYFGPGTRLTVL.